This paragraph reports one T cell receptor beta chain. Its antigen is unknown. There are no base qualities to consult, and no much larger clone falls within one base. TCR CDR3 regions were amplified from genomic DNA by multiplex PCR using the deep immunoSEQ assay. Extracted genomic DNA from each cell subset was distributed evenly across all wells of several immunoSEQ 96-well plates, and each plate was treated as a replicate. For sorted subsets, roughly 200 ng of genomic DNA, equivalent to 30,000 or so T cell genomes, went into each replicate PCR. Purified libraries were measured with a Qubit 3.0 fluorometer, size-checked on a Bioanalyzer 2100, and measured again with the KAPA Library Quantification kit. Every immunoSEQ 96-well plate was sequenced on a separate single-read 150-cycle Illumina NextSeq 550 flow cell. The paper's processing steps were these. The immunoSEQ output contained only junctional sequences without quality scores, so filtering could not match that applied to full-length reads. To assign V/J genes and CDR3, sequences were annotated using PyIR, a Python wrapper for IgBLAST v1.9, with IMGT germline references. Reads were removed for weak V/J assignments (E-value above 1e-6), missing CDR3, stop codons, out-of-frame junctions, or ambiguous translated residues. V3J clonotypes were defined as sequences sharing the same inferred V gene, J gene, and CDR3 amino acid sequence. To compute the percentage overlap between repertoires, the number of shared unique clonotypes was divided by the size of the smaller repertoire. RTK rarefaction, the Chao1 estimator, and Recon v2.1 estimates of unobserved clonotypes were used to assess repertoire richness. OLGA was used to compute generation probabilities for all TCRbeta clonotypes that the gDNA method yielded from a handful of donors. TCRdb mirrors the immuneACCESS table, restricted to in-frame sequences. Some clones are absent from its copies; in checked studies, under half trace to an unresolved V gene, and the reason for the others is unknown. D and trimming come from the DNA, and the V and J calls and clone size come from that table. This sample comprises over 2 million clones, over 85% of them detected only once. 0.85% to 1.3% of the sample belongs to the ten largest clones.

The data were taken from a study of shared clonotypes between healthy human individuals (dated by TCRdb to the early 2020s). Regarding the study in general: The cohort included a few men and a couple of women between 18 and 49 years of age. Per donor, three plates each were used for CD4 naive and CD4 memory, two for CD8 naive, and one for CD8 memory. To estimate repertoire size and how much clonotype sharing occurs between individuals, the study deeply sequenced the blood TCR repertoires of about 5 healthy adults. To increase sequencing depth and limit assay-specific biases, TCR repertoire library preparation and sequencing were carried out by different laboratories using diverse techniques. Between about 0.8 and 9 billion PBMCs per donor were obtained by leukapheresis. Study-level results and caveats: Sampling was restricted to blood, and TCR repertoires in tissues likely differ from the TCR repertoires found in blood. Pairwise subsampling led to the expectation that sequencing depth would affect the degree of clonotype sharing among donors. Even with the large sequencing depth, rarefaction of the sorted-subset datasets indicated that sequencing was incomplete. Compared with non-shared clonotypes, the clonotypes found in all four sorted-subset donors had higher generation probabilities. Because the study included a small number of donors, the genetic and exposure-history diversity represented was limited. Estimated clonotype richness was generally larger for naive than for memory subsets. Sharing across a few donors was observed for 4.5% to 6.5% of naive CD4, under 4% of naive CD8, roughly 2.3% of memory CD4, and roughly 0.43% of memory CD8 clonotypes.

CD8 naive samples were obtained by positive selection for CCR7 among CD45RO-negative cells, yielding a CD45RA+CCR7+ population from which TemRA cells were excluded. The donors were healthy, HIV-negative adults with no recently reported acute infections or vaccinations. Every donor was a Caucasian adult living in Nashville, Tennessee, USA. Blood was collected by leukapheresis, and PBMCs were isolated by Ficoll-Histopaque density gradient centrifugation and then cryopreserved in liquid nitrogen vapor phase. Purity and quantity of every magnetically sorted T cell population were checked by analytical flow cytometry. Genomic DNA was isolated from every sorted fraction and measured by UV absorbance on a Nanodrop 2000c. The receptor comes from a young man in good health. The sample was naive CD8+ T cells sorted from blood. This specimen's cell subset or site label, per the study, means: CD45RA+CCR7+.

The nucleotide sequence is TGTGCCAGCAGCTTAGTGTTGGACAGGCATTCACCCCTCCACTTT. Its product reads: CASSLVLDRHSPLHF. The chain links TRBV7-9 with TRBJ1-6; TRBD1 lines up with 7 middle nucleotides. Spanning cysteine to phenylalanine, the CDR3 consists of 15 amino acids. Only CDR3 DNA remains: 45 bases, in frame from the first base. The germline V gene (reference sequence) yields SEHNR for CDR1 and FQNEAQ for CDR2. Trimming takes 1 base off V and 8 bases off J; junction bases not matched to a gene: 5.